This T cell receptor beta chain stems from a study of T cell changes during pregnancy in multiple sclerosis. The protocol was immunoSEQ multiplex PCR, while the TCRdb copy is restricted to in-frame clones and leaves out a portion. Here the sample spans 30,000 or so clones, 89% being singletons. This TCR came from a female donor with multiple sclerosis, enrolled in a pregnancy study. The sequencing here drew on CD8+ T cells from peripheral blood mononuclear cells, taken in the third trimester of pregnancy.

The CDR3 DNA sequence: TGTGCCAGCAGCTTGGAGCCAGGGGGAAATGTTTACGCAACTAATGAAAAACTGTTTTTT. Its protein is CASSLEPGGNVYATNEKLFF. The V call is TRBV5-5, the J call TRBJ1-4; 7 nucleotides line up with TRBD1. V lost 0 bases and J lost 0; bases outside the gene matches: 14. This CDR3 contains 20 residues. The germline V gene has CDR1 SGHKS and CDR2 YYEKEE (reference sequence). The whole variable domain, filled in from reference TRBV5-5 and TRBJ1-4, reads DAGVTQSPTHLIKTRGQQVTLRCSPISGHKSVSWYQQVLGQGPQFIFQYYEKEERGRGNFPDRFSARQFPNYSSELNVNALLLGDSALYLCASSLEPGGNVYATNEKLFFGSGTQLSVL.